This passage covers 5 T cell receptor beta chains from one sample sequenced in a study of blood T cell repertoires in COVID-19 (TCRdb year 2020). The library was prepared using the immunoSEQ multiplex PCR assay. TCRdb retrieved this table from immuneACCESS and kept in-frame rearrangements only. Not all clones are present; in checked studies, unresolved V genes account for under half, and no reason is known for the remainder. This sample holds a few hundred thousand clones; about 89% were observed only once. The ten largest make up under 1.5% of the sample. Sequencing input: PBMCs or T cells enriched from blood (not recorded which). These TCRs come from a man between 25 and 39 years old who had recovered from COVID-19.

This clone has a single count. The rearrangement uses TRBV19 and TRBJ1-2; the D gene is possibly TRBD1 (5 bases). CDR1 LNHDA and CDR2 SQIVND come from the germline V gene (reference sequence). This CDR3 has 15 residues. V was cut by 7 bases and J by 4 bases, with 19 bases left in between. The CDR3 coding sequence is TGTGCCAGTACCAATTCGGGGGGTAGGGGCTATGGCTACACCTTC. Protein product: CASTNSGGRGYGYTF.

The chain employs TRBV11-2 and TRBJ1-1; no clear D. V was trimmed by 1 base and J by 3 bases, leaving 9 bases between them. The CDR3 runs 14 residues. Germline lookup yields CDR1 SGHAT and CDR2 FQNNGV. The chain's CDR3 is CASSLGGWDTEAFF. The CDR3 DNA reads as TGTGCCAGCAGCTTAGGAGGGTGGGACACTGAAGCTTTCTTT.

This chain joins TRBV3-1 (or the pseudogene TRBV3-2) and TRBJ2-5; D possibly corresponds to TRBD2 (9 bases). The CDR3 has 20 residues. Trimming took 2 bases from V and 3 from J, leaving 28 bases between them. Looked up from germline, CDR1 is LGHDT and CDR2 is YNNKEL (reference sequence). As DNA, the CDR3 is TGTGCCAGCAGCCAATTCGGCAGGGGGCGCGGGGCTAGCGGGGAAGAGACCCAGTACTTC. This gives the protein CASSQFGRGRGASGEETQYF.

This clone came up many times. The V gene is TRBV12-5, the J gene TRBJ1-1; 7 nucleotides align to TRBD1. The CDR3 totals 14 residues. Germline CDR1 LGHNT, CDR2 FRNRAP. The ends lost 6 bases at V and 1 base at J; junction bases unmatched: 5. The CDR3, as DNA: TGTGCTAGTGGGGGGACAGCCTCGAACACTGAAGCTTTCTTT. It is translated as CASGGTASNTEAFF.

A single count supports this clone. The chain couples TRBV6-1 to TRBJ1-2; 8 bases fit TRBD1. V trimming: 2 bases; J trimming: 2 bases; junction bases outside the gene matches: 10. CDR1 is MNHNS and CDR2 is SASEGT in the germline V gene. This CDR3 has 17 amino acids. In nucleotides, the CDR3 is TGTGCCAGCAGTGAATCAAGCCGACAGGGGAACAACTATGGCTACACCTTC. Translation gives CASSESSRQGNNYGYTF.